This record covers a single T cell receptor (beta chain). Its antigen is undetermined. Sequencing libraries made from TCR beta cDNA carried unique molecular identifiers. Yield was 500,000 or so cDNA molecules from roughly 1 to 10 million T cells. A single record per CDR3 protein comes from TCRdb applying MiXCR to the PCR reads. The sample comprises 750,000 to 900,000 distinct CDR3 sequences, 46% of which are singletons, and approximately 5% rests with the top ten. The source of the sample is a study of post-analysis software for immune sequencing data. Study-level background: Relapsing-remitting, secondary progressive and progressive-relapsing forms of multiple sclerosis all featured among disease courses. Study results and caveats: For normalized Chao1 diversity, multiple sclerosis patients scored significantly lower than controls did. Among four or five TRBV segments more frequent in patients than controls were TRBV5-6, TRBV5-1 and TRBV20-1. Under the F measure, samples that were prepared in one batch clustered strongly together.

CDR1 is SGHTA, CDR2 FQGTGA, per germline. Trimming took 5 bases from V and 6 from J, leaving 11 bases between them. The CDR3 sequence is 13 residues long. This rearrangement joins TRBV7-3 to TRBJ2-1; D perhaps matches TRBD2 (6 bases). The material sequenced was blood. This sequence was found in a girl between 5 and 17 years old with multiple sclerosis. CDR3 in DNA: TGTGCCAGCAGCCCCACTAGCAGCAATGAGCAGTTCTTC. Translating it yields CASSPTSSNEQFF. The variable domain in full, with the rest retrieved from reference TRBV7-3 and TRBJ2-1, is GAGVSQTPSNKVTEKGKYVELRCDPISGHTALYWYRQSLGQGPEFLIYFQGTGAADDSGLPNDRFFAVRPEGSVSTLKIQRTERGDSAVYLCASSPTSSNEQFFGPGTRLTVL.